The rows below give T cell receptor beta chains drawn from one sample of a study of blood T cell repertoires in COVID-19. Data came from immunoSEQ multiplex PCR; TCRdb stores just in-frame clones and leaves some out. Among hundreds of thousands of clones listed, nearly 90% were seen once. Sequences were obtained from PBMCs or T cells enriched from blood (not recorded which). Every receptor here comes from a woman aged 18-35 years with acute COVID-19. CDR3s leave out the opening cysteine and the closing phenylalanine or tryptophan. Rows may omit the clone size; those that give it use once, few, many or a size class.

cdr3_aa	clone_size	v_call	j_call
ASLRTGAETQY	-	TRBV7-9	TRBJ2-5
ASSVQPGHNTEAF	-	TRBV9	TRBJ1-1
ASSERGAGGYSYEQY	-	TRBV6-1	TRBJ2-7
ASSQGTGAYNEQF	-	TRBV4-3	TRBJ2-1
ASSQSYEKLF	-	TRBV14	TRBJ1-4
ASSPKGTEAF	-	TRBV18	TRBJ1-1
ASSLGGDYNSPLH	-	TRBV27	TRBJ1-6
ASSLRGTYNEQF	-	TRBV7-9	TRBJ2-1
ASSLPNRGKEGYT	-	TRBV19	TRBJ1-2
ASSQVSYEQY	-	TRBV3-1/TRBV3-2	TRBJ2-7
ASSQDRKETQY	-	TRBV11-2	TRBJ2-5
ASSPPRASYNEQF	-	TRBV7-2	TRBJ2-1
AKADPRGQY	many	TRBV27	TRBJ2-7
ASSLGQGRGASNEKLF	-	TRBV11-2	TRBJ1-4
ASSPGTSGRYEQY	-	TRBV18	TRBJ2-7
ASSVRAGSGNTIY	-	TRBV9	TRBJ1-3
AWSSQGTNQPQH	-	TRBV30	TRBJ1-5
ASSSSGTPNTGELF	-	TRBV27	TRBJ2-2
ASSATSFEQY	-	TRBV25-1	TRBJ2-7
ASSEFSGGSYNEQF	many	TRBV25-1	TRBJ2-1
ASSRAGQGAVNTEAF	-	TRBV18	TRBJ1-1
ASSGNRADNTEAF	few	TRBV6-2/TRBV6-3	TRBJ1-1
ASSLELAGMDTQY	-	TRBV13	TRBJ2-3
ASSISGADTQY	-	TRBV19	TRBJ2-3
ASRSGQGIEQY	-	TRBV5-6	TRBJ2-7
ASRRGTTDTQY	-	TRBV6-5	TRBJ2-3
ASSFDRRSAAF	-	TRBV28	TRBJ1-1
ASSPDRGWLSYEQY	-	TRBV7-2	TRBJ2-7
ASSFSYNEQF	-	TRBV7-2	TRBJ2-1
ASTLGRAGTQY	once	TRBV28	TRBJ2-3
ASSLDSGRTGELF	-	TRBV5-4	TRBJ2-2